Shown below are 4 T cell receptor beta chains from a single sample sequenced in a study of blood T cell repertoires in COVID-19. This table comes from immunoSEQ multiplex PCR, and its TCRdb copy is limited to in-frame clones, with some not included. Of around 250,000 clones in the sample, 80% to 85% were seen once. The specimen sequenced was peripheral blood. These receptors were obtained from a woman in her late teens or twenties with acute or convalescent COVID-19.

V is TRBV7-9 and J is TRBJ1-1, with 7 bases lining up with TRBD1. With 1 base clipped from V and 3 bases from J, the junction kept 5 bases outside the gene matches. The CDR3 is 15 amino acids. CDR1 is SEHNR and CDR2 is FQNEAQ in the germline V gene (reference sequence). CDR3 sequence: CASSLDRQGDTEAFF. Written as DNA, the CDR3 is TGTGCCAGCAGCTTAGACAGGCAGGGGGACACTGAAGCTTTCTTT.

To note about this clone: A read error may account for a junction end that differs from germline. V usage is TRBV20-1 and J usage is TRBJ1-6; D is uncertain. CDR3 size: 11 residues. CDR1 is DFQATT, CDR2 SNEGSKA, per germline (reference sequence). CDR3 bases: TGCAGTGCTGGAGACTCGGCACCCCTCCACTTT. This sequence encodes CSAGDSAPLHF.

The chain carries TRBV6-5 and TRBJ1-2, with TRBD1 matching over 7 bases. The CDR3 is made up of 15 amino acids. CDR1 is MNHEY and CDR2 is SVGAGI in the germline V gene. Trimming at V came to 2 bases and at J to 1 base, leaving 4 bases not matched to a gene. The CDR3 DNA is TGTGCCAGCAGTTACGGTCCAGGGGGTAACTATGGCTACACCTTC. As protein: CASSYGPGGNYGYTF.

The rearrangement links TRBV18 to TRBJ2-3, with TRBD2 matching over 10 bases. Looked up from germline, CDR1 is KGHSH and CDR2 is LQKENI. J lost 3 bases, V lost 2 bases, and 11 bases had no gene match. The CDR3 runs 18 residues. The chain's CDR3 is CASSPGSGRAGGTDTQYF. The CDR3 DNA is TGTGCCAGCTCACCAGGCAGCGGGAGGGCCGGTGGGACAGATACGCAGTATTTT. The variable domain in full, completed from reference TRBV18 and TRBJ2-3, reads NAGVMQNPRHLVRRRGQEARLRCSPMKGHSHVYWYRQLPEEGLKFMVYLQKENIIDESGMPKERFSAEFPKEGPSILRIQQVVRGDSAAYFCASSPGSGRAGGTDTQYFGPGTRLTVL.